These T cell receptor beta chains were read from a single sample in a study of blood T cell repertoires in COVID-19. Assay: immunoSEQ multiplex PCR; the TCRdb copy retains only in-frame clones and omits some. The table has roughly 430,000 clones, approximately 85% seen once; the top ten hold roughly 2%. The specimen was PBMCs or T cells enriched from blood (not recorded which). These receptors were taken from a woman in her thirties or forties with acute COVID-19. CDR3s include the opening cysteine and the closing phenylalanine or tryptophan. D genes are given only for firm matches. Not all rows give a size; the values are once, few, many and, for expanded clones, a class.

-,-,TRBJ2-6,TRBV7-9,CASSLHTGQTFSGANVLTF,TGTGCCAGCAGCTTACATACAGGGCAAACTTTCTCTGGGGCCAACGTCCTGACTTTC
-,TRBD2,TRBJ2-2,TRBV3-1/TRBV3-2,CASSARLAGVITPNTGELFF,TGTGCCAGCAGCGCACGACTAGCGGGAGTAATTACTCCGAACACCGGGGAGCTGTTTTTT
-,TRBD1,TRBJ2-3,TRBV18,CASSTQGDTQYF,TGTGCCAGCTCAACACAGGGGGATACGCAGTATTTT
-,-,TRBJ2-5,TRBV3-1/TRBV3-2,CASSHQTRPRYF,TGTGCCAGCAGCCACCAAACCAGGCCACGGTACTTC
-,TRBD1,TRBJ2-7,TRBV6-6,CASSYDRGYEQYF,TGTGCCAGCAGTTACGACAGGGGCTACGAGCAGTACTTC
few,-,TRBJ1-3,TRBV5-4,CASSPYPTGGKTIYF,TGTGCCAGCAGCCCATACCCGACAGGAGGAAAAACCATATATTTT
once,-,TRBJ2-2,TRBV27,CASSKTGTGELFF,TGTGCCAGCAGTAAAACCGGCACCGGGGAGCTGTTTTTT
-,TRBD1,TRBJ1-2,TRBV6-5,CASRRQGEGYTF,TGTGCCAGCAGGCGACAGGGAGAGGGCTACACCTTC
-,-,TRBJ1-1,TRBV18,CASSPPNSMNTEAFF,TGTGCCAGCTCACCACCTAACAGTATGAACACTGAAGCTTTCTTT
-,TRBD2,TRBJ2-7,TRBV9,CASSRGAGASSYEQYF,TGTGCCAGCAGTCGAGGAGCGGGGGCCAGCTCCTACGAGCAGTACTTC
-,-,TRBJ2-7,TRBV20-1,CSASAGLPSYEQYF,TGCAGTGCTAGTGCCGGTCTTCCCTCCTACGAGCAGTACTTC
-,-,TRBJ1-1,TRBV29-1,CSVATSTEAFF,TGCAGCGTTGCTACTAGCACTGAAGCTTTCTTT
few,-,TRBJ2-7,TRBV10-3,CAISETYEQYF,TGTGCCATCAGTGAGACATACGAGCAGTACTTC
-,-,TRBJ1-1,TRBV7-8,CASSLLQGTTEAFF,TGTGCCAGCAGTTTACTCCAGGGGACCACTGAAGCTTTCTTT
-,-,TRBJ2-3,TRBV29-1,CSVTGSDTQYF,TGCAGCGTGACAGGTTCCGATACGCAGTATTTT
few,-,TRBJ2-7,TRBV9,CASSVGWQGPHEQYF,TGTGCCAGCAGCGTAGGATGGCAGGGTCCCCACGAGCAGTACTTC
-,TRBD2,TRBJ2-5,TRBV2,CASKTGLAQETQYF,TGTGCCAGCAAAACGGGACTAGCCCAAGAGACCCAGTACTTC
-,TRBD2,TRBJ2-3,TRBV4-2,CASSQDGGGGPTDTQYF,TGTGCCAGCAGCCAAGATGGAGGCGGGGGTCCCACAGATACGCAGTATTTT
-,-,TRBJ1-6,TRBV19,CASSILDSPLHF,TGTGCCAGTAGTATTTTAGATTCACCCCTCCACTTT
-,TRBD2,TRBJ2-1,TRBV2,CATAGRGGSGNEQFF,TGTGCCACCGCTGGGCGGGGGGGCTCAGGCAATGAGCAGTTCTTC
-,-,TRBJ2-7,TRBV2,CASSVTRAGEQYF,TGTGCCAGCAGTGTGACTAGGGCCGGCGAGCAGTACTTC
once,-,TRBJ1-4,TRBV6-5,CASKRDEKLFF,TGTGCCAGCAAGAGGGATGAAAAACTGTTTTTT
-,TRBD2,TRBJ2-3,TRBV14,CASSQDGGGAGTQYF,TGTGCCAGCAGCCAAGATGGCGGGGGGGCGGGTACGCAGTATTTT
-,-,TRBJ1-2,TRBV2,CASSGTAMGGYTF,TGTGCCAGCAGTGGGACAGCTATGGGCGGCTACACCTTC
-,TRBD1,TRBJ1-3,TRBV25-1,CASSVVGTGGSGNTIYF,TGTGCCAGCAGTGTCGTTGGGACAGGCGGTTCTGGAAACACCATATATTTT
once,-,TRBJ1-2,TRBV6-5,CASSGGVNYGYTF,TGTGCCAGCAGCGGAGGAGTTAACTATGGCTACACCTTC
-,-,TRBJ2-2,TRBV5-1,CASSSEGGRTGELFF,TGCGCCAGCAGCAGCGAGGGGGGGCGAACCGGGGAGCTGTTTTTT
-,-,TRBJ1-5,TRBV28,CASSLGFGEKGSNQPQHF,TGTGCCAGCAGTTTGGGGTTTGGGGAGAAGGGCAGCAATCAGCCCCAGCATTTT
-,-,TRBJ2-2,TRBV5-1,CASIHDTGELFF,TGCGCCAGCATACATGACACCGGGGAGCTGTTTTTT
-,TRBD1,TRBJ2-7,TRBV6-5,CASSYGEGAVNEQYF,TGTGCCAGCAGTTACGGAGAGGGGGCTGTCAACGAGCAGTACTTC
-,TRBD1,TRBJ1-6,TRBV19,CASSPGTGTYNSPLHF,TGTGCCAGTAGCCCCGGGACAGGGACGTATAATTCACCCCTCCACTTT
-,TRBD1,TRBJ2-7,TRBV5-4,CASSPTGQGTYEQYF,TGTGCCAGCAGCCCAACGGGACAGGGCACCTACGAGCAGTACTTC
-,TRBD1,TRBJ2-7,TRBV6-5,CASVGTAYEQYF,TGTGCCAGCGTCGGGACAGCCTACGAGCAGTACTTC
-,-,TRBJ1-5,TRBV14,CASSQGGNQPQHF,TGTGCCAGCAGCCAAGGCGGCAATCAGCCCCAGCATTTT
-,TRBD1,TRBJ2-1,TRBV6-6,CASSPDRGRYYNEQFF,TGTGCCAGCAGTCCTGACAGGGGGCGATACTACAATGAGCAGTTCTTC
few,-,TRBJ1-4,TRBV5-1,CASSSYAGEGEKLFF,TGCGCCAGCAGCTCCTACGCGGGGGAGGGCGAAAAACTGTTTTTT
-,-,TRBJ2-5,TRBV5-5,CASSLEAGVETQYF,TGCGCCAGCAGCTTGGAGGCAGGGGTGGAGACCCAGTACTTC
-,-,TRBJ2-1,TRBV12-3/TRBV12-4,CASTPVYNEQFF,TGTGCCAGCACCCCGGTTTACAATGAGCAGTTCTTC
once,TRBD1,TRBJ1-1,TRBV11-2,CASSFYFSGGTEAFF,TGTGCCAGCAGCTTTTACTTTTCAGGGGGCACTGAAGCTTTCTTT
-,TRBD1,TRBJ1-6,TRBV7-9,CASSLDRGQGSYNSPLHF,TGTGCCAGCAGCTTAGACAGGGGGCAGGGTTCCTATAATTCACCCCTCCACTTT
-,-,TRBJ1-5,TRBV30,CAWSGGTKGQPQHF,TGTGCCTGGAGTGGGGGCACGAAGGGCCAGCCCCAGCATTTT
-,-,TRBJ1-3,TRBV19,CASSRGQTPGNTIYF,TGTGCCAGTAGTAGGGGGCAGACACCTGGAAACACCATATATTTT
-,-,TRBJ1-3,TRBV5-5,CASSLELSSGNTIYF,TGTGCCAGCAGCTTAGAGTTATCCTCTGGAAACACCATATATTTT
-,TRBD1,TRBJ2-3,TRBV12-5,CASGLVQGQRSSTQYF,TGTGCTAGTGGTTTGGTACAGGGACAGCGCTCATCTACGCAGTATTTT
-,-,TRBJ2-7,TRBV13,CASSVGATYEQYF,TGTGCCAGCAGCGTGGGGGCTACCTACGAGCAGTACTTC
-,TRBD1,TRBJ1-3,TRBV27,CASSFGSRTGPIYF,TGTGCCAGCAGTTTTGGGTCCCGGACAGGGCCAATATATTTT
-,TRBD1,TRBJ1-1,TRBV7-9,CASSSEPGTGGTEAFF,TGTGCCAGCAGCTCCGAACCGGGGACAGGGGGCACTGAAGCTTTCTTT
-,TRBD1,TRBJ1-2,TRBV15,CATSRDLGTGGGYTF,TGTGCCACCAGCAGAGATTTAGGGACAGGGGGTGGCTACACCTTC
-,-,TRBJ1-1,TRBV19,CASSLPAANTEAFF,TGTGCCAGTAGTCTCCCGGCGGCGAACACTGAAGCTTTCTTT
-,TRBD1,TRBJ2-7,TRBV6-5,CASSTGTGTYEQYF,TGTGCCAGCAGTACCGGGACAGGGACCTACGAGCAGTACTTC
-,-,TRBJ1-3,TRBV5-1,CASSLGVNRDLDTIYF,TGCGCCAGCAGCTTGGGCGTTAATCGCGATCTGGACACCATATATTTT
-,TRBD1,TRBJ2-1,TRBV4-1,CASSQGHRGANEQFF,TGCGCCAGCAGCCAAGGCCACAGGGGGGCCAATGAGCAGTTCTTC
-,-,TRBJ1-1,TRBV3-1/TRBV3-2,CASRPKYRDGTEAFF,TGTGCCAGCAGACCTAAATACAGGGATGGAACTGAAGCTTTCTTT